These 22 T cell receptor beta chains were sequenced from one sample in a study of OX40 agonist ivuxolimab in advanced cancers. Profiling relied on immunoSEQ multiplex PCR, and the TCRdb table lists in-frame clones only, not all of them. The sample has around 60,000 clones; 91% are singletons. Sequencing was performed on CD4+ or CD8+ T cells sorted from blood, taken in a trial of the OX40 agonist ivuxolimab. The source of these receptors is an adult with an advanced solid tumor such as melanoma, head and neck, liver or kidney cancer.

Points on this clone: Here the CDR3 omits its conserved ending phenylalanine or tryptophan, so a read error is the likely source. The gene calls are TRBV28 and TRBJ1-2; possible D gene TRBD1, 6 bases. CDR3 length equals 14 residues. Trimming left V 2 bases short and J 5 bases short, with 12 bases between. Germline V gene sequence: CDR1 MDHEN, CDR2 SYDVKM. The CDR3 DNA reads TGTGCCAGCAGTTTAGACAGGCGGGATTATGGCTACACCCTC. Protein product: CASSLDRRDYGYTL.

V is TRBV6-6 and J is TRBJ2-7; possibly TRBD2 for D (6 bases). Germline V CDR1 and CDR2: MNHNY, SVGAGI (reference sequence). The CDR3 spans 15 residues. V lost 0 bases, J lost 2 bases, and 11 bases lay in between. CDR3: CASSYSAGRTYEQYF. The CDR3 DNA is TGTGCCAGCAGTTACTCCGCGGGAAGGACCTACGAGCAGTACTTC.

The gene calls are TRBV7-9 and TRBJ2-7; 7 nucleotides align to TRBD1. In germline, CDR1 is SEHNR, CDR2 FQNEAQ (reference sequence). The CDR3 contains 14 residues. Trimming at V came to 1 base and at J to 3 bases, leaving 3 bases not matched to a gene. In nucleotides, the CDR3 is TGTGCCAGCAGCTTAGAAGGGGGCGGCTACGAGCAGTACTTC. It is translated as CASSLEGGGYEQYF.

J is TRBJ2-7 and V is TRBV27; 9 bases match TRBD1. V was clipped by 0 bases and J by 3 bases; unmatched bases: 6. Germline CDR1 reads MNHEY; CDR2 reads SMNVEV (reference sequence). The length of the CDR3 is 16 residues. The CDR3 coding sequence is TGTGCCAGCAGTTTATCTTCCGGACAGGGGTTCTACGAGCAGTACTTC. Encoded protein: CASSLSSGQGFYEQYF.

The V call is TRBV4-1, the J call TRBJ2-1; D is unresolved. The CDR3 is 14 residues long. Germline V gives CDR1 MGHRA, CDR2 YSYEKL. V was shortened by 4 bases and J by 2 bases, with 9 bases between the two germline ends. The CDR3 region has the DNA TGCGCCAGCAGCCCGCGATCACCCTACAATGAGCAGTTCTTC. Translating gives CASSPRSPYNEQFF.

The sample holds one count of this clone. In DNA form, the CDR3 reads TGTGCCAGCAGGCCGCGACAGGCATCTTCCAGCGAGCAGTACTTC. It codes for CASRPRQASSSEQYF. This chain connects TRBV6-1 to TRBJ2-7, with D possibly TRBD1 on 6 matching bases. The V gene lost 6 bases and the J gene lost 6 bases, with 21 bases spanning the gap. Germline-derived CDR1 and CDR2 are MNHNS and SASEGT. The CDR3 sequence is 15 residues long.

This chain connects TRBV11-2 to TRBJ2-3; 9 bases agree with TRBD2. J gave up 5 bases and V 10 bases, and 19 bases lay outside the gene matches. The CDR3 is 17 residues long. Germline loops: CDR1 SGHAT, CDR2 FQNNGV. CDR3 region: CANRRLAGKEVGDTQYF. The CDR3 bases are TGTGCCAACCGGCGGCTAGCGGGAAAGGAGGTTGGAGATACGCAGTATTTT.

The V and J genes are TRBV30 and TRBJ1-2; 10 bases are shared with TRBD1. CDR3 length: 15 residues. V shed 3 bases and J 7 bases; nucleotides not matched to a gene: 11. Germline values: CDR1 GTSNPN, CDR2 SVGIG (reference sequence). The CDR3 sequence: CAWSPVGTGVGGYTF. For the CDR3, the DNA is TGTGCCTGGAGCCCAGTGGGGACAGGGGTTGGTGGCTACACCTTC.

This chain joins TRBV11-3 and TRBJ1-3; D is possibly TRBD1 (5 bases). Trimming removed 2 bases from V and 3 bases from J, with 11 bases in between. The germline CDR1 and CDR2 sequences are SGHNT and YENEEA. This CDR3 region has 15 residues. The CDR3 region is CASSLTGLGGNTIYF. DNA for the CDR3: TGTGCCAGCAGCTTAACAGGATTAGGTGGAAACACCATATATTTT.

The chain couples TRBV2 to TRBJ2-5; D gene uncertain. V was clipped by 4 bases and J by 5 bases, with 14 bases between them. Germline values: CDR1 SNHLY, CDR2 FYNNEI. There are 14 residues in the CDR3. The CDR3 DNA is TGTGCCAGCAGTGGAGAGACGGAGCAGGAGACCCAGTACTTC. It yields the protein CASSGETEQETQYF.

The chain is built from TRBV10-3 and TRBJ2-5; D unclear. This CDR3 has 13 amino acids. Trimming took 4 bases from V and 1 from J, leaving 7 bases between them. Looked up from germline, CDR1 is ENHRY and CDR2 is SYGVKD. The CDR3 coding sequence is TGTGCCATCAGTGGCCTAGGCCAAGAGACCCAGTACTTC. Its translation: CAISGLGQETQYF.

This chain links TRBV4-1 with TRBJ1-3; D is unclear. Germline-derived CDR1 and CDR2 are MGHRA and YSYEKL. V shed 0 bases and J shed 0 bases, with 18 bases lying between them. The CDR3 is 19 amino acids. DNA of the CDR3: TGCGCCAGCAGCCAAGAATTGAGACGGACCCTTCGCTCTGGAAACACCATATATTTT. Translation gives CASSQELRRTLRSGNTIYF.

The chain has TRBV18 and TRBJ1-1; D is possibly TRBD1 (5 bases). The V end lost 4 bases, the J end lost 6 bases, and 12 bases lay between the germline ends. The CDR3 is made up of 13 amino acids. The V gene's germline CDR1 is KGHSH and CDR2 LQKENI. As DNA, the CDR3 is TGTGCCAGCTCACTCGACAGAGCCGCTGAAGCTTTCTTT. Translating it yields CASSLDRAAEAFF.

This clone appeared a single time. V gene TRBV30 combines with J gene TRBJ2-3; TRBD2 might be the D (6 bases). V was trimmed by 0 bases and J by 1 base, leaving 8 bases between them. Per germline, CDR1 GTSNPN and CDR2 SVGIG (reference sequence). The CDR3 extends over 14 amino acids. The CDR3 here is CAWSVTGGTDTQYF. The CDR3 coding sequence is TGTGCCTGGAGTGTAACGGGGGGCACAGATACGCAGTATTTT. The full variable domain, rest sourced from reference TRBV30 and TRBJ2-3, is SQTIHQWPATLVQPVGSPLSLECTVEGTSNPNLYWYRQAAGRGLQLLFYSVGIGQISSEVPQNLSASRPQDRQFILSSKKLLLSDSGFYLCAWSVTGGTDTQYFGPGTRLTVL.

V usage is TRBV10-1 and J usage is TRBJ1-6; TRBD1 matches at 10 bases. Trimming at V came to 5 bases and at J to 9 bases, leaving 4 bases not matched to a gene. The germline gives CDR1 WNHNN, CDR2 SYGVQD (reference sequence). The CDR3 has 14 amino acids. The CDR3 sequence: CASSRTGGSSPLHF. Written as DNA, the CDR3 is TGCGCCAGCAGTAGGACAGGGGGAAGTTCACCCCTCCACTTT.

The chain recombines TRBV7-9 with TRBJ2-7, with a tentative D call TRBD1 (6 bases). Trimming took off 7 bases at V and 0 bases at J, with 13 bases between the two ends. Germline assignment: CDR1 SEHNR and CDR2 FQNEAQ (reference sequence). The CDR3 is 14 amino acids. Here the CDR3 DNA reads TGTGCCAGCACCGCTCAGGGGAACTCCTACGAGCAGTACTTC. The encoded protein is CASTAQGNSYEQYF.

The V and J genes are TRBV4-1 and TRBJ2-1; tentative D call: TRBD2 (5 bases). V was clipped by 0 bases and J by 3 bases, with 12 bases between them. Germline CDR1 and CDR2: MGHRA and YSYEKL. The CDR3 is 16 amino acids. The CDR3 DNA follows: TGCGCCAGCAGCCAAGATCCAGCGGATTACTACAATGAGCAGTTCTTC. This translates into CASSQDPADYYNEQFF.

This chain connects TRBV6-4 to TRBJ2-1; D tentatively fits TRBD1 or TRBD2 (5 bases each). Germline-derived CDR1 and CDR2 are MRHNA and SNTAGT. This CDR3 is 14 amino acids long. With 10 bases removed from V and 1 base from J, the gap between germline ends came to 14 bases. CDR3 sequence: CATSRDLSYNEQFF. The CDR3 DNA sequence: TGTGCCACTTCCCGGGACCTATCCTACAATGAGCAGTTCTTC.

This sequence joins TRBV6-5 and TRBJ2-2; 13 bases align to TRBD2. Germline assignment: CDR1 MNHEY and CDR2 SVGAGI. This CDR3 has 15 residues. V shed 6 bases and J 5 bases; nucleotides not matched to a gene: 3. The CDR3, as DNA: TGTGCCAGCAGGCCGGGACTAGCGGGAACCGGGGAGCTGTTTTTT. Its protein is CASRPGLAGTGELFF.

This clone has a single count. The chain combines TRBV13 with TRBJ2-5; 13 bases match TRBD2. Germline V lookup: CDR1 PRHDT, CDR2 FYEKMQ (reference sequence). This CDR3 is 17 amino acids long. V was clipped by 1 base and J by 5 bases; unmatched bases: 7. DNA for the CDR3: TGTGCCAGCAGCTTAGCCCCACTAGCGGGAGGGCCTGAGACCCAGTACTTC. Its protein is CASSLAPLAGGPETQYF.

V and J are TRBV10-1 and TRBJ2-5, with TRBD1 matching over 9 bases. The DNA end lines up better with TRBJ2-7; the J call may be wrong. This CDR3 is built from 14 residues. Germline lookup yields CDR1 WNHNN and CDR2 SYGVQD (reference sequence). The CDR3 DNA reads as TGCGCCAGCAGTGGCCGGACAGGGGACTACGAGCAGTACTTC. It is translated as CASSGRTGDYEQYF.

The CDR3 DNA is TGTGCCAGCGGTCAGGACAGGGGCAATCAGCCCCAGCATTTT. It yields the protein CASGQDRGNQPQHF. The chain links TRBV2 to TRBJ1-5; 8 bases fit TRBD1. The CDR3 has 14 amino acids. Germline V gene lookup returns CDR1 SNHLY and CDR2 FYNNEI. J was trimmed by 2 bases and V by 8 bases; bases with no gene match: 5.